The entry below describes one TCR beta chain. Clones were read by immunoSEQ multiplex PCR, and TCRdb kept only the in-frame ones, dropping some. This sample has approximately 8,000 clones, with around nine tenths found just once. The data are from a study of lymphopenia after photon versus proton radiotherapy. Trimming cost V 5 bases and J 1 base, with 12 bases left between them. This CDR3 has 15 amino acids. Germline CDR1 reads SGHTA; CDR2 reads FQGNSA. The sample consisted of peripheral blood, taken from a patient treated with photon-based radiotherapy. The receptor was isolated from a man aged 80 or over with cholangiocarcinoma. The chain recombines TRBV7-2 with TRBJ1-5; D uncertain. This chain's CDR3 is CASSVSRESNQPQHF. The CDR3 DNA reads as TGTGCCAGCAGCGTCAGCAGAGAGAGCAATCAGCCCCAGCATTTT.